The entry that follows covers one T cell receptor beta chain sequence. The sample belongs to a study of blood T cell repertoires in COVID-19. Some clones are missing from TCRdb's copy, which holds only in-frame ones; the method was immunoSEQ multiplex PCR. The table includes 300,000 to 350,000 clones, 88% detected once. With V trimmed by 2 bases and J by 5 bases, 7 bases remained unmatched. CDR1 MNHEY and CDR2 SVGAGI come from the germline V gene. The CDR3 runs to 16 residues. This chain uses TRBV6-5 with TRBJ2-5, with 11 bases that match TRBD2. The sequence came from a man younger than 40 who had recovered from COVID-19. Sequencing input: PBMCs or T cells enriched from blood (not recorded which). CDR3: CASSYPSGGTRETQYF. DNA of the CDR3: TGTGCCAGCAGTTACCCTAGCGGGGGGACGAGGGAGACCCAGTACTTC.